These 23 T cell receptor beta chains were sequenced from one sample in a study of Ad26.COV2.S vaccination and SARS-CoV-2 variants. Treatment meaning: around 19 received Ad26.COV2.S at low or high dose, single or two shots; about 5 received placebo; per-sample allocation not given. The investigators took samples on day 63 after the first vaccine or placebo injection. Assay used: immunoSEQ multiplex PCR; TCRdb lists only in-frame clones, some missing. The sample holds roughly 350,000 clones, around 89% seen once. The sequencing here drew on peripheral blood, taken in a trial of Ad26.COV2.S vaccine versus placebo. The receptors here all came from a person between 18 and 59 years old who received the Ad26.COV2.S COVID-19 vaccine or a placebo.

This chain links TRBV10-1 with TRBJ2-3; 7 bases align to TRBD1. Per the germline V gene, CDR1 is WNHNN and CDR2 is SYGVQD (reference sequence). V dropped 4 bases and J dropped 5; count of bases not matched to a gene: 6. This CDR3 spans 14 amino acids. CDR3 in DNA: TGCGCCAGCAGTGGAGACAGGGCCGTAGATACGCAGTATTTT. The encoded protein is CASSGDRAVDTQYF.

The rearrangement joins TRBV7-9 to TRBJ2-7; D is uncertain. CDR3 size: 11 residues. V was cut by 2 bases and J by 5 bases, with 4 bases left in between. Germline CDR1 SEHNR, CDR2 FQNEAQ (reference sequence). The CDR3 here is CASSLKNEQYF. CDR3 sequence (DNA): TGTGCCAGCAGCTTAAAGAACGAGCAGTACTTC.

The genes are TRBV5-1 and TRBJ2-6, with D unclear. V was pared by 1 base and J by 0 bases, with 5 bases between. This CDR3 has 15 amino acids. The germline gives CDR1 SGHRS, CDR2 YFSETQ. The CDR3 protein is CASSLLASGANVLTF. For the CDR3, the DNA is TGCGCCAGCAGCTTGTTGGCCTCTGGGGCCAACGTCCTGACTTTC.

The chain joins TRBV11-2 to TRBJ2-1, with D uncertain. Germline CDR1 and CDR2: SGHAT and FQNNGV. There are 15 residues in the CDR3. V was trimmed by 1 base and J by 0 bases, leaving 7 bases between them. CDR3 bases: TGTGCCAGCAGCTTAGTAAAGAGCTCCTACAATGAGCAGTTCTTC. This codes for CASSLVKSSYNEQFF.

The chain carries TRBV5-1 and TRBJ2-7, with D possibly matching TRBD1 (6 bases). CDR1 and CDR2 from the germline V gene are SGHRS and YFSETQ. The CDR3 contains 14 residues. The V end was cut by 7 bases, the J end by 1 base, with 15 bases between. CDR3 DNA: TGCGCCAGCCGGGACAACACGGCTTCCTACGAGCAGTACTTC. The encoded protein is CASRDNTASYEQYF.

The CDR3 DNA reads as TGCGCCAGCAGCTTGGGCAGGGAATACGGCACTGAAGCTTTCTTT. Translation: CASSLGREYGTEAFF. The gene calls are TRBV5-1 and TRBJ1-1, with TRBD1 as a possible D gene (5 bases). CDR3 length: 15 residues. Trimming shortened V by 0 bases and J by 4 bases, and 13 bases separated the two germline ends. Germline V CDR1 and CDR2: SGHRS, YFSETQ.

V usage is TRBV27 and J usage is TRBJ1-1, with D tentatively TRBD1 (6 bases). CDR3 length: 12 residues. Deletions cut 2 bases from V and 8 bases from J, with 9 bases between. CDR1 MNHEY and CDR2 SMNVEV come from the germline V gene (reference sequence). The CDR3 reads CASSLTGGEAFF. The CDR3 bases are TGTGCCAGCAGTTTAACGGGGGGCGAAGCTTTCTTT.

This chain joins TRBV7-2 and TRBJ2-1; TRBD2 aligns across 7 bases. The J segment lost 3 bases and the V segment lost 2 bases, leaving 4 bases of the junction unmatched. The CDR3 totals 15 residues. Looked up from germline, CDR1 is SGHTA and CDR2 is FQGNSA. The CDR3 DNA follows: TGTGCCAGCAGCTTAACTGGGGGGGGCTACAATGAGCAGTTCTTC. Translation: CASSLTGGGYNEQFF.

The chain combines TRBV5-1 with TRBJ2-2; D is unresolved. V shed 2 bases and J shed 1 base, with 9 bases lying between them. The germline gives CDR1 SGHRS, CDR2 YFSETQ. The CDR3 runs 15 residues. Here the CDR3 reads CASSLRLMNTGELFF. CDR3 in DNA: TGCGCCAGCAGCTTACGCCTAATGAACACCGGGGAGCTGTTTTTT.

This chain joins TRBV18 and TRBJ2-2; D might be TRBD2 (5 bases). This CDR3 has 14 amino acids. V was clipped by 6 bases and J by 1 base, with 9 bases between them. Germline-derived CDR1 and CDR2 are KGHSH and LQKENI. The CDR3 protein is CASSLGGNTGELFF. Here the CDR3 DNA reads TGTGCCAGCTCGTTAGGAGGGAACACCGGGGAGCTGTTTTTT.

Here the CDR3 DNA reads TGTGCCAGCAGCTTGGGACAGGCTACTAACTATGGCTACACCTTC. The encoded protein is CASSLGQATNYGYTF. The J gene is TRBJ1-2, the V gene TRBV5-6; D may be TRBD1 (6 bases). The germline V gene has CDR1 SGHDT and CDR2 YYEEEE. The CDR3 is 15 amino acids. V lost 0 bases and J lost 0, with 9 bases in between.

This clone was recorded once. The chain uses TRBV5-1 and TRBJ2-7; D possibly corresponds to TRBD1 (6 bases). Germline V CDR1 and CDR2: SGHRS, YFSETQ. This CDR3 has 14 residues. Trimming removed 4 bases from V and 3 bases from J, with 14 bases in between. CDR3: CASSVSGTNYEQYF. The CDR3 DNA sequence: TGCGCCAGCAGCGTATCCGGGACAAACTACGAGCAGTACTTC.

This chain links TRBV19 with TRBJ1-3; D gene uncertain. The CDR3 sequence is 12 residues long. V lost 7 bases and J 2 bases, leaving 6 bases between the germline ends. Germline CDR1 and CDR2: LNHDA and SQIVND (reference sequence). In DNA form, the CDR3 reads TGTGCCAGTATGAGCCCTGGAAACACCATATATTTT. This sequence encodes CASMSPGNTIYF.

CDR3 loop: CASSTTGVVTDTQYF. The CDR3, as DNA: TGTGCCAGCAGCACCACAGGGGTGGTGACAGATACGCAGTATTTT. V and J are TRBV7-2 and TRBJ2-3; 7 bases agree with TRBD1. The V gene's germline CDR1 is SGHTA and CDR2 FQGNSA. The CDR3 runs to 15 residues. The V and J ends lost 5 bases and 3 bases, in that order; junction bases with no gene match: 8.

The chain employs TRBV5-1 and TRBJ2-7, with TRBD2 matching 7 bases. The CDR3 consists of 14 residues. V gave up 4 bases and J gave up 5 bases; unmatched junction bases: 9. Germline CDR1 SGHRS, CDR2 YFSETQ. The CDR3 nucleotides are TGCGCCAGCAGCCATGGGACTACTGTGGACGAGCAGTACTTC. This gives the protein CASSHGTTVDEQYF.

The chain is built from TRBV9 and TRBJ1-2; 7 bases line up with TRBD1. V gave up 4 bases and J gave up 6 bases; unmatched junction bases: 9. Germline V gene data show CDR1 as SGDLS and CDR2 as YYNGEE. This CDR3 has 14 residues. CDR3 region: CASSPRTGSDGYTF. In nucleotides, the CDR3 is TGTGCCAGCAGCCCAAGGACAGGTTCCGATGGCTACACCTTC. Variable domain in full (rest from reference TRBV9 and TRBJ1-2): DSGVTQTPKHLITATGQRVTLRCSPRSGDLSVYWYQQSLDQGLQFLIQYYNGEERAKGNILERFSAQQFPDLHSELNLSSLELGDSALYFCASSPRTGSDGYTFGSGTRLTVV.

This chain links TRBV27 with TRBJ2-2, with D tentatively TRBD1 (6 bases). The CDR3 totals 15 residues. Trimming took 1 base from V and 2 from J, leaving 8 bases between them. Per germline, CDR1 MNHEY and CDR2 SMNVEV (reference sequence). The CDR3 bases are TGTGCCAGCAGTTTATGGGGGACAAACACCGGGGAGCTGTTTTTT. This codes for CASSLWGTNTGELFF.

The genes are TRBV9 and TRBJ2-1; tentatively, D is TRBD1 (5 bases). With 2 bases removed from V and 6 bases from J, the gap between germline ends came to 9 bases. Germline CDR1 reads SGDLS; CDR2 reads YYNGEE. The CDR3 contains 13 residues. The CDR3 sequence: CASSVPDSNEQFF. The CDR3 nucleotides are TGTGCCAGCAGCGTCCCAGACAGCAATGAGCAGTTCTTC.

The chain joins TRBV5-4 to TRBJ1-2; D remains unclear. CDR1 is SGHNT, CDR2 YYREEE, per germline (reference sequence). Trimming removed 4 bases at V and 8 bases at J, with 12 bases between. CDR3 size: 12 residues. The DNA for the CDR3 is TGTGCCAGCAGCGGACCGGGCCGGGGCTACACCTTC. Translating gives CASSGPGRGYTF.

The chain links TRBV7-9 to TRBJ2-1, with a possible D match to TRBD2 (6 bases). Germline CDR1 and CDR2: SEHNR and FQNEAQ (reference sequence). Deletions cut 2 bases from V and 5 bases from J, with 13 bases between. The CDR3 runs to 15 residues. CDR3 protein: CASSLRRDLNNEQFF. CDR3 coding DNA: TGTGCCAGCAGCTTAAGGCGGGATTTAAACAATGAGCAGTTCTTC.

The V call is TRBV5-8, the J call TRBJ2-7, with 9 nucleotides matching TRBD1. Trimming took 6 bases from V and 0 from J; bases not matched to a gene: 4. The CDR3 is 14 residues long. Germline loops: CDR1 SGHTS, CDR2 YDEGEE. CDR3 in DNA: TGTGCCAGCACCGACAGGGGGAGCTCCTACGAGCAGTACTTC. The encoded protein is CASTDRGSSYEQYF.

Written as DNA, the CDR3 is TGTGCCAGCTCACCTCGGGACAGGGGTTACGAGCAGTACTTC. Translated: CASSPRDRGYEQYF. The chain recombines TRBV18 with TRBJ2-7; 10 bases are a match to TRBD1. The CDR3 is 14 amino acids. V shed 3 bases and J 4 bases; nucleotides not matched to a gene: 3. Germline V gene lookup returns CDR1 KGHSH and CDR2 LQKENI.

This chain links TRBV10-3 with TRBJ2-7; 8 bases agree with TRBD1. Trimming removed 7 bases from V and 0 bases from J; junction bases left unmatched: 5. Germline-derived CDR1 and CDR2 are ENHRY and SYGVKD. The CDR3 is made up of 14 amino acids. Here the CDR3 DNA reads TGTGCCATCATGGAGGGACAGGACTCCTACGAGCAGTACTTC. It yields the protein CAIMEGQDSYEQYF.